This T cell receptor (beta chain) was identified in a study of T cell repertoires in cytomegalovirus infection (dated by TCRdb to the late 2010s). Background for the entire study: Recently identified HLA-C-restricted CMV epitopes, whose presentation resists viral immunomodulation, were targeted by peptide stimulations together with well-studied HLA-B-restricted epitopes. Donor HLA type was relevant to the analysis, because carriage of CMV infection together with the matching HLA type was indicated by public TCR beta signatures. General findings and caveats noted by the study authors: Carriers of CMV infection plus the relevant HLA type were discriminated by the cumulative frequency of public TCR beta family members in the study cohort and in an independent roughly 340-donor cohort. The ex vivo response was dominated by HLA-C-restricted CMV-specific TCR beta clonotypes, which also provided the single most frequent clonotype in two of eight donors.

The CDR3 starts with the cysteine, ends with the phenylalanine, and has 17 residues. Only the CDR3 region is kept as DNA, spanning 51 bases read in frame from base 1. The germline V gene (reference sequence) supplies CDR1 LNHNV and CDR2 YYDKDF. As to this clonotype: Its binding antigen is unknown. Base qualities were left out, and no much larger clone turns up one base away.

According to the study, the label for this sample's treatment or condition signals: in vitro stimulation with specific CMV peptide epitopes to enrich CMV-specific T cells. Sequencing was performed on an Illumina HiSeq 1500. TCRdb reanalyzed the raw reads on its own, using fastp at Q25 for trimming and MiXCR for clone calling, and kept in-frame beta chains. Every CDR3 protein is listed once, alongside the most common genes and DNA of its rows. This sample is represented by about 920,000 distinct CDR3 sequences; roughly a third of them were singletons. The ten top clones hold around an eighth of the sample.

The sequence was collected from a human donor in good health (CMV status not recorded). Some clones in this sample may be carry-over from other donors' samples. Sequences were derived from cultured CD8+ T cells from PBMCs, sampled from culture after CMV antigen stimulation. This receptor chain uses TRBV15 and TRBJ2-7; matching of 5 bases hints at TRBD2 as the D gene. CDR3 loop: CVASRDHGRSAGDEQYF. The nucleotide sequence reads TGTGTCGCCAGCAGAGATCATGGGCGGAGCGCGGGTGACGAGCAGTACTTC.